This T cell receptor (beta chain) was captured in a study of blood T cell repertoires in COVID-19. Study as a whole: The study drew acute and convalescent COVID-19 samples from the United States, Italy and Spain.

Germline CDR1 and CDR2: SQVTM and ANQGSEA. This CDR3 is built from 13 residues. V lost 3 bases, J lost 6 bases, and 4 bases stayed unmatched. Assay: immunoSEQ multiplex PCR; the TCRdb copy retains only in-frame clones and omits some. Altogether about 430,000 clones are present, about 87% being singletons, with the ten largest covering 0.8% to 1%. It was during active infection that Seattle patients were enrolled and then longitudinally followed. The sequence came from a man between 18 and 35 years old with COVID-19, enrolled during active disease. Sequenced sample: peripheral blood. The chain uses TRBV29-1 and TRBJ2-3, with 9 bases that match TRBD2. The CDR3 sequence: CSVDSSGRDTQYF. DNA of the CDR3: TGCAGCGTTGATTCCAGCGGGAGGGATACGCAGTATTTT.